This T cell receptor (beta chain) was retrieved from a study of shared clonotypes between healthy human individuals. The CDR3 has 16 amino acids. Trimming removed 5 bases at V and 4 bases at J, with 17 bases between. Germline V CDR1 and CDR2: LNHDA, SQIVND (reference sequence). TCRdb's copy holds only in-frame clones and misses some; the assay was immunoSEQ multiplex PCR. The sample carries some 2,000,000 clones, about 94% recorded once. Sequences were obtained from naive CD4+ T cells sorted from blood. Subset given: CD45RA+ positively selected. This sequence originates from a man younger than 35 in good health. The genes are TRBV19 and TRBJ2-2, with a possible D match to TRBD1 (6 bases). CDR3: CASSAGDKAVTGELFF. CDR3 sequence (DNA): TGTGCCAGTAGTGCCGGGGACAAAGCCGTCACCGGGGAGCTGTTTTTT.